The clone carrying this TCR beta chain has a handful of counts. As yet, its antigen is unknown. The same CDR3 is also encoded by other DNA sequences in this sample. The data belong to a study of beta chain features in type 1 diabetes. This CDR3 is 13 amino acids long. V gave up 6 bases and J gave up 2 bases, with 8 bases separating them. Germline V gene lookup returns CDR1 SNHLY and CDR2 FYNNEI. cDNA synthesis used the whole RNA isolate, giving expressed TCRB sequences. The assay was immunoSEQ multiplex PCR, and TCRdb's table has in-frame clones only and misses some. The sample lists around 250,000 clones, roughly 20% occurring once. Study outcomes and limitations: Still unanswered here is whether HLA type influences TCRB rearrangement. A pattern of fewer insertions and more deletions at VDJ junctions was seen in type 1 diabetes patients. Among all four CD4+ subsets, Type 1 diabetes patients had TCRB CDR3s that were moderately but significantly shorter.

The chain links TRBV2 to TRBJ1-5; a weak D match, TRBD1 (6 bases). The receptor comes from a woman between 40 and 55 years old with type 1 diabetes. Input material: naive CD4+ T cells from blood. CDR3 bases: TGTGCCAGCAGGCGACAGGGCAATCAGCCCCAGCATTTT. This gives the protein CASRRQGNQPQHF.